Listed here are 26 T cell receptor beta chains from one sample, sequenced in a study of cytomegalovirus exposure and HLA in healthy donors. PCR employed 60 Vbeta and 13 Jbeta primers. Assay used: immunoSEQ multiplex PCR; TCRdb lists only in-frame clones, some missing. In the table there are about 140,000 clones, approximately 78% of which are singletons. The sequenced sample consisted of PBMCs. The origin of the receptors is a female donor in good health and CMV-seronegative.

The chain has TRBV27 and TRBJ1-2; TRBD1 is a possible D gene (6 bases). Between the trimmed V and J ends, which lost 5 bases and 7 bases, there was a span of 20 bases. The CDR3 is 15 residues long. Germline CDR1 and CDR2: MNHEY and SMNVEV (reference sequence). CDR3 in amino acids: CASSGRGQGTRGYTF. For the CDR3, the DNA is TGTGCCAGCAGTGGGCGGGGGCAGGGGACGCGTGGCTACACCTTC.

The chain links TRBV28 to TRBJ2-1; no definite D call. The CDR3 spans 12 residues. Germline V gene lookup returns CDR1 MDHEN and CDR2 SYDVKM. V was clipped by 5 bases and J by 10 bases, with 12 bases between them. This chain's CDR3 is CASSLLLEEQFF. The CDR3 DNA reads TGTGCCAGCAGTCTGCTACTGGAGGAGCAGTTCTTC.

This rearrangement joins TRBV4-1 to TRBJ2-7, with D tentatively TRBD2 (7 bases). Germline CDR1 is MGHRA and CDR2 is YSYEKL. V was pared by 0 bases and J by 6 bases, with 15 bases between. The CDR3 consists of 15 residues. CDR3 amino acids: CASSQEGGAPSEQYF. In DNA, the CDR3 is TGCGCCAGCAGCCAAGAGGGGGGGGCGCCCAGCGAGCAGTACTTC.

J is TRBJ2-1 and V is TRBV6-4, with TRBD2 matching 11 bases. Trimming took 8 bases from V and 0 from J; bases not matched to a gene: 9. Germline V gives CDR1 MRHNA, CDR2 SNTAGT. There are 17 residues in the CDR3. The CDR3 coding sequence is TGTGCCAGCTTCACTAGCGGGGGCCGTAGCTCCTACAATGAGCAGTTCTTC. Protein sequence: CASFTSGGRSSYNEQFF.

The rearrangement joins TRBV5-1 to TRBJ1-2; a weak D match, TRBD1 (6 bases). The V end was cut by 5 bases, the J end by 4 bases, with 18 bases between. The CDR3 contains 15 residues. Per germline, CDR1 SGHRS and CDR2 YFSETQ. CDR3 residues: CASRPDSSGSYGYTF. CDR3 bases: TGCGCCAGCAGGCCGGACAGCTCCGGGTCCTATGGCTACACCTTC.

The chain is built from TRBV6-5 and TRBJ2-1; weak D call: TRBD1 (6 bases). This CDR3 region has 15 residues. V lost 0 bases and J lost 6, with 12 bases in between. Germline values: CDR1 MNHEY, CDR2 SVGAGI. CDR3 in DNA: TGTGCCAGCAGTTACTCGTTCCAGGGGAGCAATGAGCAGTTCTTC. Residues: CASSYSFQGSNEQFF.

The chain joins TRBV21-1 to TRBJ2-1; the DNA was not compared with TRBD1, the D call given in the table. TRBV21-1 represents a pseudogene. This CDR3 has 16 amino acids. The CDR3 here is CASSSTTGVGRNEQFF. The CDR3, as DNA: TGTGCCAGCAGCTCTACTACAGGGGTTGGAAGGAATGAGCAGTTCTTC.

The gene calls are TRBV30 and TRBJ1-4; D remains unclear. The CDR3 sequence is 12 residues long. Per germline, CDR1 GTSNPN and CDR2 SVGIG (reference sequence). Trimming shortened V by 2 bases and J by 8 bases, and 9 bases separated the two germline ends. The CDR3 loop is CAWSFSVEKLFF. Written as DNA, the CDR3 is TGTGCCTGGAGTTTCTCGGTAGAAAAACTGTTTTTT.

The V call is TRBV13, the J call TRBJ2-7, with a possible D match to TRBD1 (5 bases). The CDR3 length is 14 residues. The V gene's germline CDR1 is PRHDT and CDR2 FYEKMQ (reference sequence). V lost 0 bases and J 3 bases, leaving 9 bases between the germline ends. The CDR3: CASSLGLGDYEQYF. The CDR3 nucleotides read TGTGCCAGCAGCTTAGGTCTAGGGGACTACGAGCAGTACTTC.

The chain couples TRBV7-8 to TRBJ2-1, with TRBD2 identical over 12 bases. The CDR3 spans 21 residues. The V gene's germline CDR1 is SGHVS and CDR2 FQNEAQ. V trimming: 5 bases; J trimming: 4 bases; junction bases outside the gene matches: 21. In DNA form, the CDR3 reads TGTGCCAGCAGCCTGTCTCCTAGCGGGAGGGCCTCCCCTGGTATATACAATGAGCAGTTCTTC. Translating gives CASSLSPSGRASPGIYNEQFF.

The chain is built from TRBV30 and TRBJ2-2; TRBD2 agrees at 12 bases. V lost 3 bases, J lost 5 bases, and 4 bases stayed unmatched. The CDR3 totals 15 residues. Germline V gene sequence: CDR1 GTSNPN, CDR2 SVGIG (reference sequence). In DNA, the CDR3 is TGTGCCTGGAGACTAGCGGGGGGTCGGACCGGGGAGCTGTTTTTT. This gives the protein CAWRLAGGRTGELFF.

This chain connects TRBV28 to TRBJ1-5; D unresolved. V was shortened by 2 bases and J by 4 bases, with 6 bases between the two germline ends. This CDR3 spans 13 amino acids. Per the germline V gene, CDR1 is MDHEN and CDR2 is SYDVKM. For the CDR3, the DNA is TGTGCCAGCAGTTTAGCCAGAAATCAGCCCCAGCATTTT. This sequence encodes CASSLARNQPQHF.

The chain has TRBV5-1 and TRBJ1-2, with TRBD1 matching over 7 bases. V lost 4 bases and J lost 10; bases outside the gene matches: 13. The CDR3 runs 14 residues. From germline, CDR1 is SGHRS and CDR2 YFSETQ. CDR3 amino acids: CASSPGTVEKDYTF. The CDR3 DNA follows: TGCGCCAGCAGCCCCGGGACAGTGGAGAAGGACTACACCTTC. The entire variable domain, with the rest obtained from reference TRBV5-1 and TRBJ1-2, is as follows: KAGVTQTPRYLIKTRGQQVTLSCSPISGHRSVSWYQQTPGQGLQFLFEYFSETQRNKGNFPGRFSGRQFSNSRSEMNVSTLELGDSALYLCASSPGTVEKDYTFGSGTRLTVV.

This chain links TRBV30 with TRBJ1-2, with TRBD1 matching over 7 bases. The CDR3 consists of 14 residues. Per germline, CDR1 GTSNPN and CDR2 SVGIG (reference sequence). The ends lost 2 bases at V and 6 bases at J; junction bases unmatched: 9. CDR3 DNA sequence: TGTGCCTGGAGTCGAACAGACAGGGTTGATGGCTACACCTTC. Its protein product is CAWSRTDRVDGYTF.

The chain has TRBV19 and TRBJ2-5; 16 bases map to TRBD2. V lost 5 bases to trimming and J lost 0 bases; unmatched junction nucleotides: 3. Germline V gene lookup returns CDR1 LNHDA and CDR2 SQIVND (reference sequence). CDR3 length: 17 residues. The CDR3 DNA follows: TGTGCCAGTAGTGTGGGACTAGCGGGGGGGTACCAAGAGACCCAGTACTTC. Its translation: CASSVGLAGGYQETQYF.

This chain links TRBV5-4 with TRBJ2-3; TRBD1 agrees at 8 bases. This CDR3 contains 17 residues. Germline V gene data show CDR1 as SGHNT and CDR2 as YYREEE (reference sequence). The junction had 9 bases not matched to a gene; V was cut back by 1 base and J by 2 bases. Written as DNA, the CDR3 is TGTGCCAGCAGCTTGCTGGCAGGGGGCGCTATCACAGATACGCAGTATTTT. Translation gives CASSLLAGGAITDTQYF.

The V and J genes are TRBV7-3 and TRBJ1-1; no definite D call. The V and J ends lost 5 bases and 2 bases respectively, with 15 bases between them. The CDR3 contains 15 residues. The germline gives CDR1 SGHTA, CDR2 FQGTGA. CDR3 region: CASSNNPGKNTEAFF. The CDR3, as DNA: TGTGCCAGCAGCAATAACCCCGGGAAAAACACTGAAGCTTTCTTT.

The table lists this clone with a count of one. The chain employs TRBV30 and TRBJ2-1; 15 positions match TRBD2. J gave up 13 bases and V 3 bases, and 19 bases lay outside the gene matches. Germline CDR1 GTSNPN, CDR2 SVGIG (reference sequence). The CDR3 length is 18 residues. The CDR3 here is CAWSVKSRGLAGGSYQFF. CDR3 DNA sequence: TGTGCCTGGAGCGTAAAATCCCGGGGACTAGCGGGAGGCTCATATCAGTTCTTC.

This clone was observed once. V is TRBV7-2 and J is TRBJ2-1; 8 bases fit TRBD1. Germline assignment: CDR1 SGHTA and CDR2 FQGNSA. The CDR3 has 16 residues. V lost 5 bases and J lost 3; bases outside the gene matches: 9. CDR3 amino acids: CASSPGTGSYYNEQFF. CDR3 coding DNA: TGTGCCAGCAGCCCCGGGACAGGTTCTTACTACAATGAGCAGTTCTTC.

The chain employs TRBV9 and TRBJ2-7; 9 nucleotides match TRBD1. The V segment lost 4 bases and the J segment 2 bases; nucleotides outside the gene matches: 7. Germline lookup yields CDR1 SGDLS and CDR2 YYNGEE. This CDR3 is built from 15 residues. The CDR3 DNA reads TGTGCCAGCAGCTACTCCGGGACAGGGACCTACGAGCAGTACTTC. Translating it yields CASSYSGTGTYEQYF. The full variable domain, its missing parts supplied by reference TRBV9 and TRBJ2-7, is DSGVTQTPKHLITATGQRVTLRCSPRSGDLSVYWYQQSLDQGLQFLIQYYNGEERAKGNILERFSAQQFPDLHSELNLSSLELGDSALYFCASSYSGTGTYEQYFGPGTRLTVT.

The DNA for the CDR3 is TGTGCCAGCAGTCCTTCGCGGGAGAACACTGAAGCTTTCTTT. Its protein is CASSPSRENTEAFF. The rearrangement uses TRBV27 and TRBJ1-1; D unresolved. The V end lost 5 bases, the J end lost 1 base, and 11 bases lay between the germline ends. The length of the CDR3 is 14 residues. CDR1 is MNHEY, CDR2 SMNVEV, per germline (reference sequence).

The chain is built from TRBV7-2 and TRBJ1-5; unclear D gene. V was shortened by 2 bases and J by 0 bases, with 5 bases between the two germline ends. The CDR3 runs to 14 residues. Germline V gene data show CDR1 as SGHTA and CDR2 as FQGNSA. Written as DNA, the CDR3 is TGTGCCAGCAGCTTACCAGGTAGCAATCAGCCCCAGCATTTT. Amino acid sequence: CASSLPGSNQPQHF.

The chain carries TRBV7-9 and TRBJ1-1; maybe TRBD1 (6 bases). V lost 4 bases and J lost 4, with 16 bases in between. This CDR3 contains 15 residues. Germline CDR1 and CDR2: SEHNR and FQNEAQ (reference sequence). The CDR3 DNA follows: TGTGCCAGCAGCTGGGAGACAGGATGGAGCACTGAAGCTTTCTTT. The encoded protein is CASSWETGWSTEAFF.

The V call is TRBV30, the J call TRBJ2-3; possibly TRBD2 for D (5 bases). This CDR3 has 14 amino acids. Trimming cost V 2 bases and J 2 bases, with 11 bases left between them. Germline loops: CDR1 GTSNPN, CDR2 SVGIG (reference sequence). The CDR3 DNA reads TGTGCCTGGAGTAAGAGCGGACTCACAGATACGCAGTATTTT. It is translated as CAWSKSGLTDTQYF.

The rearrangement links TRBV7-2 to TRBJ2-7, with D perhaps matching TRBD2 (7 bases). Trimming took 5 bases from V and 12 from J, leaving 17 bases between them. The CDR3 length is 12 residues. CDR1 is SGHTA, CDR2 FQGNSA, per germline. This CDR3 is CASSGGGARRYF. The CDR3 nucleotides are TGTGCCAGCAGCGGTGGGGGGGCGCGACGGTACTTC.

The V and J genes are TRBV7-9 and TRBJ2-1; a weak D match, TRBD1 (5 bases). The germline V and J ends were trimmed by 5 bases and 7 bases, with 9 bases remaining between them. The CDR3 consists of 12 residues. The germline V gene encodes CDR1 SEHNR and CDR2 FQNEAQ (reference sequence). The CDR3 protein is CASSPTVNEQFF. CDR3 DNA sequence: TGTGCCAGCAGCCCGACAGTGAATGAGCAGTTCTTC. Full variable domain (rest looked up from reference TRBV7-9 and TRBJ2-1): DTGVSQNPRHKITKRGQNVTFRCDPISEHNRLYWYRQTLGQGPEFLTYFQNEAQLEKSRLLSDRFSAERPKGSFSTLEIQRTEQGDSAMYLCASSPTVNEQFFGPGTRLTVL.